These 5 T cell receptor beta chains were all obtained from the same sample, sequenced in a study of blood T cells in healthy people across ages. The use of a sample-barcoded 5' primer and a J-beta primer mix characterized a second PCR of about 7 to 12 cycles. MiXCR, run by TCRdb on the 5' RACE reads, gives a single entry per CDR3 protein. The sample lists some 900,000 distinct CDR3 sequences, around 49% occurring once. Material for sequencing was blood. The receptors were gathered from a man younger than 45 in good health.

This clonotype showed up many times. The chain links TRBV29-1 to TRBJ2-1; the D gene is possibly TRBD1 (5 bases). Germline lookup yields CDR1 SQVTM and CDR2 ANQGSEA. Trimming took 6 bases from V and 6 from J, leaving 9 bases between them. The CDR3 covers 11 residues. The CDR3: CSVLGVNEQFF. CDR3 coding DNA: TGCAGCGTCTTAGGGGTCAATGAGCAGTTCTTC.

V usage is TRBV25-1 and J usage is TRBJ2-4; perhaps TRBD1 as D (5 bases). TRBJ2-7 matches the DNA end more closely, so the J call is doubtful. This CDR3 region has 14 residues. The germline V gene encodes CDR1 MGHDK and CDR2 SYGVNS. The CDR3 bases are TGTGCCAGCAGTGGATCAGGGATTGTCTACGAGCAGTACTTC. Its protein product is CASSGSGIVYEQYF.

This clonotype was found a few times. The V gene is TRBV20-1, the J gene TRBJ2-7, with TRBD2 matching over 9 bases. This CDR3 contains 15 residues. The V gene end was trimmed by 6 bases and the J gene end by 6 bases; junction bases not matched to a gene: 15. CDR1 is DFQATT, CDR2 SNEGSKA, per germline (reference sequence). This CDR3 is CSAHRAEAGGLEQYF. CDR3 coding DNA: TGCAGTGCCCACCGGGCAGAGGCGGGGGGGCTCGAGCAGTACTTC.

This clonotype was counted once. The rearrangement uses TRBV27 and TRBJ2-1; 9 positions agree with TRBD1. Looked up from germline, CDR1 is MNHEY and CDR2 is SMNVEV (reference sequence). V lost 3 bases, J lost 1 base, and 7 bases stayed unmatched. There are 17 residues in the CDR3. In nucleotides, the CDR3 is TGTGCCAGCAGTTTCGCCGGGACAGGGAGTTCCTACAATGAGCAGTTCTTC. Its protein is CASSFAGTGSSYNEQFF.

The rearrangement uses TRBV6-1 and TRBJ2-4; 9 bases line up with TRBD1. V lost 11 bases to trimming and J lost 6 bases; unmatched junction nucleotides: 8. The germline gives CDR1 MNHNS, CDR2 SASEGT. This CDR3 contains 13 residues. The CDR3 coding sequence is TGTGCCGGGGCTGGGACAGGGTCAAACATTCAGTACTTC. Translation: CAGAGTGSNIQYF.